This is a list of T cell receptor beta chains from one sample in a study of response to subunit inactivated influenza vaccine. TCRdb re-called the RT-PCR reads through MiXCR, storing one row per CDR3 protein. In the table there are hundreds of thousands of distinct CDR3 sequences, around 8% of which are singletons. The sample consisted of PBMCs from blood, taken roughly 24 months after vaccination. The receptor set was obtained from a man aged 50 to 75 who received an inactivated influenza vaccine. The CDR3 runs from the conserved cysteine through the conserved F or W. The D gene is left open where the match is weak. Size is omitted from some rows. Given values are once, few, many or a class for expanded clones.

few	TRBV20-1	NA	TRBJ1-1	TGCAGTGCTCCCTCCGGAATGAACACTGAAGCTTTCTTT	CSAPSGMNTEAFF
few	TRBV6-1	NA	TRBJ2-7	TGTGCCAGCAGTCAATGGGGGGGACAGGCCTACGAGCAGTACTTC	CASSQWGGQAYEQYF
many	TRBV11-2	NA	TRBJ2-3	TGTGCCAGCACACAGGCATTTACGCAGTATTTT	CASTQAFTQYF
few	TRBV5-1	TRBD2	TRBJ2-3	TGCGCCAGCAGCTGGACGAGCGGGGGGGTGGCAGATACGCAGTATTTT	CASSWTSGGVADTQYF
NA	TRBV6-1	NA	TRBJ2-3	TGTGCCAGCAGTCATCAACCCGGTGGCACAGATACGCAGTATTTT	CASSHQPGGTDTQYF
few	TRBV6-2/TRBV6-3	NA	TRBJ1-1	TGTGCCAGCAGACCACCAGGGAGGACTGAAGCTTTCTTT	CASRPPGRTEAFF
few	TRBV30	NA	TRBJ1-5	TGTGCCTGGAGTGTAGTTAGTTCCAATCAGCCCCAGCATTTT	CAWSVVSSNQPQHF
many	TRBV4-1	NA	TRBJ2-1	TGCGCCAGCAGCCAAGAACCCAGCTCCTACAATGAGCAGTTCTTC	CASSQEPSSYNEQFF
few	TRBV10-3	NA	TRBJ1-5	TGTGCCATCAGTGACGGGCACTCAAATCAGCCCCAGCATTTT	CAISDGHSNQPQHF
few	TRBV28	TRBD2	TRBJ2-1	TGTGCCAGCAGTAGCGGGGGCAAAAGCTACAATGAGCAGTTCTTC	CASSSGGKSYNEQFF
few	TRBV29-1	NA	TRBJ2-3	TGCAGCGTTGGGGTGGGGGTTTCTAGCACAGATACGCAGTATTTT	CSVGVGVSSTDTQYF
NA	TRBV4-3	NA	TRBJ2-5	TGCGCCAGCAGCCAACTCCTAGCTGAGATACCCCACCAGTACTTC	CASSQLLAEIPHQYF